This T cell receptor beta chain was identified in a study of T cell responses to AZD1222 COVID-19 vaccine. General study points: When two AZD1222 doses had been given, Spike-specific TCR breadth and depth rose.

Libraries were prepared by immunoSEQ multiplex PCR; TCRdb keeps only in-frame clonotypes and omits some of them. Of approximately 120,000 clones in the sample, over 75% were seen once. Concerning this clone: The antigen is undetermined.

This TCR came from an adult who received the AZD1222 COVID-19 vaccine. The input for sequencing was peripheral blood, taken 28 days after the second AZD1222 dose.

The CDR3 reads CASSSGQGKTYEQYF. CDR3 nucleotide sequence: TGTGCCAGCAGCTCAGGACAGGGGAAAACCTACGAGCAGTACTTC. The chain links TRBV11-3 to TRBJ2-7, with 9 bases fitting TRBD1. This CDR3 spans 15 amino acids. Germline CDR1 and CDR2: SGHNT and YENEEA. Unmatched junction bases numbered 6, after V lost 4 bases and J lost 2 bases. The full variable domain, in which reference TRBV11-3 and TRBJ2-7 provide the parts outside the CDR3, is EAGVVQSPRYKIIEKKQPVAFWCNPISGHNTLYWYLQNLGQGPELLIRYENEEAVDDSQLPKDRFSAERLKGVDSTLKIQPAELGDSAVYLCASSSGQGKTYEQYFGPGTRLTVT.